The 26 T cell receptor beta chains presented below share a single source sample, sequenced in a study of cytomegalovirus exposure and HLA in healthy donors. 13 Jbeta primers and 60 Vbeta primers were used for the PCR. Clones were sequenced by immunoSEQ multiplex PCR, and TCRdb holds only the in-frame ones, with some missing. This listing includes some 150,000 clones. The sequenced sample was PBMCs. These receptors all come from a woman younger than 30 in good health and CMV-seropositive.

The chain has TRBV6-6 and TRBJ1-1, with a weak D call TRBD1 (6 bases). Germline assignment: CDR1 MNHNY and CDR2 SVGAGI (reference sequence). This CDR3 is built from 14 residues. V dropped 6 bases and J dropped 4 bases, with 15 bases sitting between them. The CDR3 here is CASSYQTGSTEAFF. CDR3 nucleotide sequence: TGTGCCAGCAGCTACCAGACAGGATCCACTGAAGCTTTCTTT.

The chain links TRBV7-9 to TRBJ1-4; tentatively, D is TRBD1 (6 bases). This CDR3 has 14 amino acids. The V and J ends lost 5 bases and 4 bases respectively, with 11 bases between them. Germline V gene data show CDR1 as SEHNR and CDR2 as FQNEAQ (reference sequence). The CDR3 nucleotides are TGTGCCAGCAGCCCGACAGGATTTAATGAAAAACTGTTTTTT. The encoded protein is CASSPTGFNEKLFF.

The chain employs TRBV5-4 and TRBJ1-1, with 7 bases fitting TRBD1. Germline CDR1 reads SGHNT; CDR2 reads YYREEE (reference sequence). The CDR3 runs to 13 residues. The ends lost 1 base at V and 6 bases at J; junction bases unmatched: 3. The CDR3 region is CASSLKGAAEAFF. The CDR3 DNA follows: TGTGCCAGCAGCTTGAAGGGGGCGGCTGAAGCTTTCTTT.

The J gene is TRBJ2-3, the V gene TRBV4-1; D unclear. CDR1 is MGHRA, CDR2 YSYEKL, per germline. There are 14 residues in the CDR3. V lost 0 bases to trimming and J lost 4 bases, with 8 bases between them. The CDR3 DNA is TGCGCCAGCAGCCAAGATCCTCCCCCAGATACGCAGTATTTT. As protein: CASSQDPPPDTQYF.

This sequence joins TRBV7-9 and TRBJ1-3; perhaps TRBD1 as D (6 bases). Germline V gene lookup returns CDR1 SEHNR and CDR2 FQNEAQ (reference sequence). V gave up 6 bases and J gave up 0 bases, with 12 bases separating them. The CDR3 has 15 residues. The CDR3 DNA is TGTGCCAGCAGGAAGGACAGAGGCTCTGGAAACACCATATATTTT. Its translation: CASRKDRGSGNTIYF.

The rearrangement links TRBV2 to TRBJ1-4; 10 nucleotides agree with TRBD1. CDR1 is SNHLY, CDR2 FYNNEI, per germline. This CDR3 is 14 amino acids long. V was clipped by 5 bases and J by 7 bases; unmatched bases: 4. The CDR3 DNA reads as TGTGCCAGCAGTAGACAGGGGGCACGTGAAAAACTGTTTTTT. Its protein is CASSRQGAREKLFF.

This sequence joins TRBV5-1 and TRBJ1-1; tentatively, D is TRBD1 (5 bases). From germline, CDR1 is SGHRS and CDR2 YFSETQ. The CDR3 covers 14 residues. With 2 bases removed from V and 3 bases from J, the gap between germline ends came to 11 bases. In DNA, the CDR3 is TGCGCCAGCAGCTTCCAGGGAGGGGACACTGAAGCTTTCTTT. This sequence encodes CASSFQGGDTEAFF.

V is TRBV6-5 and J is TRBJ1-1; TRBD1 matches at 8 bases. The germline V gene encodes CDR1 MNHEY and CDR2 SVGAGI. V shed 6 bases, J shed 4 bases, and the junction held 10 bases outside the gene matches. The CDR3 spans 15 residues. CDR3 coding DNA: TGTGCCAGCAGACGACGAGCAGGGGGCGTCACTGAAGCTTTCTTT. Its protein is CASRRRAGGVTEAFF.

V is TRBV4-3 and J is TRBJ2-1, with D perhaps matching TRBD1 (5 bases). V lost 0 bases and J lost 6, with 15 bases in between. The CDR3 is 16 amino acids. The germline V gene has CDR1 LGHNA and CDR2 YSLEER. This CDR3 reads CASSQEMAGIPNEQFF. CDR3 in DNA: TGCGCCAGCAGCCAAGAGATGGCAGGGATACCCAATGAGCAGTTCTTC.

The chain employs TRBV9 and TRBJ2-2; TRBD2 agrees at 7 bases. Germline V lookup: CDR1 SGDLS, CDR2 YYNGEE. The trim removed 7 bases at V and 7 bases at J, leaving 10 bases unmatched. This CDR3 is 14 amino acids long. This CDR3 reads CASGELRDYGELFF. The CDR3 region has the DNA TGTGCCAGCGGGGAGTTGCGGGACTACGGGGAGCTGTTTTTT.

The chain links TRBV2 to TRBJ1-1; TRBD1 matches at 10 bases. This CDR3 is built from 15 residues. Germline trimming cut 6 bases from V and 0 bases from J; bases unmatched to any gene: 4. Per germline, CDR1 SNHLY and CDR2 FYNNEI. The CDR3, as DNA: TGTGCCAGCAGGGACAGGGGGTTTTTGAACACTGAAGCTTTCTTT. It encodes CASRDRGFLNTEAFF.

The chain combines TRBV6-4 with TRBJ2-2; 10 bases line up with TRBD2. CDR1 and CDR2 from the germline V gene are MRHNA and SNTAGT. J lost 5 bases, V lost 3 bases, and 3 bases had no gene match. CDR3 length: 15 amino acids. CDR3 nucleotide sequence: TGTGCCAGCAGTGAAGCTAGCGGGGGAACCGGGGAGCTGTTTTTT. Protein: CASSEASGGTGELFF.

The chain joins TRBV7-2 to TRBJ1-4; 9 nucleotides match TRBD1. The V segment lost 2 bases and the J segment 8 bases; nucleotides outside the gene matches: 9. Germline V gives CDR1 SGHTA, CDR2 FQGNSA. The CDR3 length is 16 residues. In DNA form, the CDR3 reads TGTGCCAGCAGCTTAAACGCTGGGACAGGGCGAGAAAAACTGTTTTTT. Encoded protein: CASSLNAGTGREKLFF.

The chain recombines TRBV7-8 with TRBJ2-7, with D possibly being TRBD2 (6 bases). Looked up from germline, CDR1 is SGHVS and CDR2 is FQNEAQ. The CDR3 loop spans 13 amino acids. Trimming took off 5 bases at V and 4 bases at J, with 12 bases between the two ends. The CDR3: CASSQGLGYEQYF. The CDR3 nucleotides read TGTGCCAGCAGCCAGGGACTTGGGTACGAGCAGTACTTC.

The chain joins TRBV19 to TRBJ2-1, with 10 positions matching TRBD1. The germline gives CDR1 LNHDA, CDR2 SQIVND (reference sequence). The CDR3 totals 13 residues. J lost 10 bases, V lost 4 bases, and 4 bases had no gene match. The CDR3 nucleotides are TGTGCCAGTAGTAGGACAGGGGGTGAGGAGCAGTTCTTC. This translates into CASSRTGGEEQFF. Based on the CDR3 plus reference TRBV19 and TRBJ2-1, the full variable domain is DGGITQSPKYLFRKEGQNVTLSCEQNLNHDAMYWYRQDPGQGLRLIYYSQIVNDFQKGDIAEGYSVSREKKESFPLTVTSAQKNPTAFYLCASSRTGGEEQFFGPGTRLTVL.

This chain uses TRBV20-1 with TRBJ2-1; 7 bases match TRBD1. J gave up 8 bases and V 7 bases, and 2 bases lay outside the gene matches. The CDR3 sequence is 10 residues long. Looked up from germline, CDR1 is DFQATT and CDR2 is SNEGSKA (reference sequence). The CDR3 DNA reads TGCAGTGTTGGGACAGATGAGCAGTTCTTC. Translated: CSVGTDEQFF.

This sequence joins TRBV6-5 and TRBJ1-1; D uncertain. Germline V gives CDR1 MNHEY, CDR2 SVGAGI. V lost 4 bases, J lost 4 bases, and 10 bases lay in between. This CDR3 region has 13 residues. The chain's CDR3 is CASSLLGGTEAFF. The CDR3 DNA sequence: TGTGCCAGCAGTTTATTAGGAGGCACTGAAGCTTTCTTT.

CDR3 nucleotide sequence: TGTGCCTGGAGTGGACTAGGGCTAGCCAAAAACATTCAGTACTTC. Its translation: CAWSGLGLAKNIQYF. The V call is TRBV30, the J call TRBJ2-4; tentative D call: TRBD2 (6 bases). The germline V and J ends were trimmed by 1 base and 0 bases, with 10 bases remaining between them. The CDR3 loop spans 15 amino acids. In germline, CDR1 is GTSNPN, CDR2 SVGIG (reference sequence).

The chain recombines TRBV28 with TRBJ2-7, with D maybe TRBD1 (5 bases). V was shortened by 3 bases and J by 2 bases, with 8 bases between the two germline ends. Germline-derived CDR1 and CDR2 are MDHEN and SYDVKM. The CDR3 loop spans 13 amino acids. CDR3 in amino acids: CASSFGRAYEQYF. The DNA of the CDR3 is TGTGCCAGCAGTTTTGGCAGGGCCTACGAGCAGTACTTC.

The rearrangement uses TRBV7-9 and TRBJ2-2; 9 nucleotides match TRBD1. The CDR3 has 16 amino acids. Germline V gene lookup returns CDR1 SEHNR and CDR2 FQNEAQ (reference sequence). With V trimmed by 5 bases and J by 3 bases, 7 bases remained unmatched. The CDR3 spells CASSDPRTGDTGELFF. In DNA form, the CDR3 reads TGTGCCAGCAGCGATCCCCGGACAGGGGACACCGGGGAGCTGTTTTTT.

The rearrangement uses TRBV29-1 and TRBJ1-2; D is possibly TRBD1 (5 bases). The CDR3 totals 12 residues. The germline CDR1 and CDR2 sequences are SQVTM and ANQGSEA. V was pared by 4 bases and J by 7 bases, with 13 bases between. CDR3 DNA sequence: TGCAGCGTTGGGGGGGGATACGGTGGCTACACCTTC. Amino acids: CSVGGGYGGYTF.

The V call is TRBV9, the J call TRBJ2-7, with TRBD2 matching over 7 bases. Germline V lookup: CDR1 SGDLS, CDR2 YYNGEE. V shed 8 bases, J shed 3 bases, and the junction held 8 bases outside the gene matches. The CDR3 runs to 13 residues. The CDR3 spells CARFLGGDYEQYF. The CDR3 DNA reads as TGTGCCAGATTCCTTGGGGGGGACTACGAGCAGTACTTC.

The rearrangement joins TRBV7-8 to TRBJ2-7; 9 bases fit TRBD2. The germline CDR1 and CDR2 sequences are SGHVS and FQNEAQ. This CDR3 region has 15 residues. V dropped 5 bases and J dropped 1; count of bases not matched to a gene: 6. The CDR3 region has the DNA TGTGCCAGCAGCCCCCGACTAGCGGAATCCTACGAGCAGTACTTC. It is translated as CASSPRLAESYEQYF.

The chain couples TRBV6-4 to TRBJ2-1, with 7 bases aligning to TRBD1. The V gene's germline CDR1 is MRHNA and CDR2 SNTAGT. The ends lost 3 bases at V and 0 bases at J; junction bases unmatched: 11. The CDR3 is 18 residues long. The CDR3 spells CASSEGQASPSSYNEQFF. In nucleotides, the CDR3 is TGTGCCAGCAGTGAAGGACAGGCTTCCCCGAGCTCCTACAATGAGCAGTTCTTC.

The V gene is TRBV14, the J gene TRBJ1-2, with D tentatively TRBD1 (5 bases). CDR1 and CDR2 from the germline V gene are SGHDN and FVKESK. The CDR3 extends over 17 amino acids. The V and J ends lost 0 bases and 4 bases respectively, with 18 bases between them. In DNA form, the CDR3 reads TGTGCCAGCAGCCAAGACCCCCCTCAGGGATATAGCTATGGCTACACCTTC. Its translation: CASSQDPPQGYSYGYTF.

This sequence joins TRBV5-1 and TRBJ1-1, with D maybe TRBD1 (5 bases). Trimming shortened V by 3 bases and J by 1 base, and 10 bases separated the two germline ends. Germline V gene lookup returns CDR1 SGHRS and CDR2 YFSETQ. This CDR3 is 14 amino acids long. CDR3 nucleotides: TGCGCCAGCAGCTCCCAGGGAAGGAACACTGAAGCTTTCTTT. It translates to CASSSQGRNTEAFF. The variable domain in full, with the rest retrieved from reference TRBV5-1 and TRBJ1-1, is KAGVTQTPRYLIKTRGQQVTLSCSPISGHRSVSWYQQTPGQGLQFLFEYFSETQRNKGNFPGRFSGRQFSNSRSEMNVSTLELGDSALYLCASSSQGRNTEAFFGQGTRLTVV.